A single sample gave rise to the 16 T cell receptor beta chains below, sequenced in a study of shared clonotypes between healthy human individuals. As defined, naive CD8 cells were CD45RO-negative and positively selected for CCR7, with terminally differentiated effector memory CD45RA+ cells excluded. The assay was immunoSEQ multiplex PCR, and TCRdb's table has in-frame clones only and misses some. The data contain approximately 1.9 million clones, approximately 92% of them seen just once; the ten biggest clones take up about 1.6%. Material for sequencing was naive CD8+ T cells from PBMCs. These receptors were collected from a man aged 18 to 29 in good health. Some clones in this sample may be carry-over from other donors' samples.

V gene TRBV27 combines with J gene TRBJ2-7; no reliable D call. CDR1 is MNHEY and CDR2 is SMNVEV in the germline V gene (reference sequence). This CDR3 spans 15 amino acids. Deletions cut 2 bases from V and 1 base from J, with 12 bases between. In nucleotides, the CDR3 is TGTGCCAGCAGTTTAAGGGCAGATTGGTCCTACGAGCAGTACTTC. As protein: CASSLRADWSYEQYF.

This clone has only a few counts. The chain is built from TRBV9 and TRBJ2-2, with D maybe TRBD1 (6 bases). The CDR3 has 15 residues. Germline-derived CDR1 and CDR2 are SGDLS and YYNGEE. V was trimmed by 4 bases and J by 0 bases, leaving 10 bases between them. The CDR3 DNA reads as TGTGCCAGCAGCCTCGGACAGACGAACACCGGGGAGCTGTTTTTT. Protein sequence: CASSLGQTNTGELFF.

This chain connects TRBV28 to TRBJ2-3; TRBD1 is a possible D gene (6 bases). The V end lost 6 bases, the J end lost 1 base, and 14 bases lay between the germline ends. In germline, CDR1 is MDHEN, CDR2 SYDVKM. The CDR3 totals 15 residues. The CDR3 DNA reads TGTGCCAGCAGCGACAGGCTCTTCGGCACAGATACGCAGTATTTT. Amino acid sequence: CASSDRLFGTDTQYF.

V gene TRBV5-6 combines with J gene TRBJ2-7, with TRBD1 matching 10 bases. This CDR3 is built from 15 residues. With V trimmed by 4 bases and J by 3 bases, 7 bases remained unmatched. Germline CDR1 is SGHDT and CDR2 is YYEEEE. Here the CDR3 reads CASSGTGQGLYEQYF. CDR3 DNA: TGTGCCAGCAGCGGCACGGGACAGGGGCTCTACGAGCAGTACTTC.

The rearrangement links TRBV19 to TRBJ2-7; 13 positions match TRBD2. The V and J ends lost 4 bases and 5 bases, in that order; junction bases with no gene match: 8. Germline assignment: CDR1 LNHDA and CDR2 SQIVND (reference sequence). The CDR3 consists of 16 residues. The CDR3 coding sequence is TGTGCCAGTAGTAGGGGACTAGCGGGAATACGACACGAGCAGTACTTC. This sequence encodes CASSRGLAGIRHEQYF.

This clone was counted a single time. CDR3 DNA: TGCAGCGTGACAATAGCGATCACAGATACGCAGTATTTT. Translation gives CSVTIAITDTQYF. The chain is built from TRBV29-1 and TRBJ2-3; perhaps TRBD2 as D (5 bases). The germline V gene has CDR1 SQVTM and CDR2 ANQGSEA. CDR3 length: 13 amino acids. The V and J ends lost 6 bases and 2 bases respectively, with 12 bases between them.

The chain employs TRBV10-3 and TRBJ1-4, with D possibly matching TRBD1 (6 bases). The CDR3 loop spans 15 amino acids. Germline V CDR1 and CDR2: ENHRY, SYGVKD. The ends were cut back, 0 bases at V and 7 bases at J, with 12 bases in the middle. The CDR3 protein is CAISESMPRGEKLFF. The CDR3 DNA follows: TGTGCCATCAGTGAGTCGATGCCCAGGGGTGAAAAACTGTTTTTT.

This rearrangement joins TRBV27 to TRBJ2-3; D unresolved. Germline V lookup: CDR1 MNHEY, CDR2 SMNVEV (reference sequence). The V end lost 3 bases, the J end lost 3 bases, and 19 bases lay between the germline ends. This CDR3 comprises 17 residues. CDR3 bases: TGTGCCAGCAGTTTGAGGTCGTACCCCCTTAGGACAGATACGCAGTATTTT. Residues: CASSLRSYPLRTDTQYF.

V is TRBV27 and J is TRBJ1-4, with 7 bases fitting TRBD1. The CDR3 runs 15 residues. Germline-derived CDR1 and CDR2 are MNHEY and SMNVEV (reference sequence). Trimming cost V 6 bases and J 8 bases; bases outside gene matches: 12. The CDR3 DNA reads as TGTGCCAGCAGCCAGTTCCCAGGGGGAGGGGAAAAACTGTTTTTT. It yields the protein CASSQFPGGGEKLFF.

This rearrangement joins TRBV19 to TRBJ2-7; D possibly matches TRBD1 or TRBD2 (5 bases each). The V and J ends lost 6 bases and 8 bases respectively, with 20 bases between them. CDR1 and CDR2 (germline): LNHDA, SQIVND (reference sequence). The CDR3 is made up of 14 amino acids. CDR3 DNA: TGTGCCAGTAGGCCAACTGGGGACCGATCTAAGCAGTACTTC. It codes for CASRPTGDRSKQYF.

The chain couples TRBV25-1 to TRBJ2-7; the D is unclear. Germline V lookup: CDR1 MGHDK, CDR2 SYGVNS. CDR3 length: 12 amino acids. With 7 bases removed from V and 2 bases from J, the gap between germline ends came to 9 bases. The CDR3 nucleotides are TGTGCCAGCATGGCGGAAGCCTACGAGCAGTACTTC. It codes for CASMAEAYEQYF.

V and J are TRBV10-2 and TRBJ2-7, with D perhaps assigned TRBD1 or TRBD2 (5 bases each). Germline V gene data show CDR1 as WSHSY and CDR2 as SAAADI. The CDR3 has 14 amino acids. V was shortened by 1 base and J by 3 bases, with 10 bases between the two germline ends. CDR3 in DNA: TGCGCCAGCAGTGAGTGGGGACGGCACTACGAGCAGTACTTC. Translating it yields CASSEWGRHYEQYF.

The genes are TRBV27 and TRBJ1-1; 8 bases map to TRBD1. The trim removed 7 bases at V and 0 bases at J, leaving 7 bases unmatched. The CDR3 extends over 15 amino acids. Germline V gives CDR1 MNHEY, CDR2 SMNVEV (reference sequence). The DNA for the CDR3 is TGTGCCAGCACCGCTCAGACAGGGGTGAACACTGAAGCTTTCTTT. This translates into CASTAQTGVNTEAFF.

The chain combines TRBV7-8 with TRBJ2-3; TRBD2 matches 11 bases. This CDR3 spans 16 amino acids. Germline CDR1 is SGHVS and CDR2 is FQNEAQ. J was trimmed by 0 bases and V by 4 bases; bases with no gene match: 3. The CDR3 spells CASSYRLAGSTDTQYF. The DNA for the CDR3 is TGTGCCAGCAGCTACAGACTAGCGGGGAGCACAGATACGCAGTATTTT.

The chain combines TRBV14 with TRBJ2-3, with 8 nucleotides matching TRBD1. Losses at the gene ends were 3 bases for V and 5 bases for J; bases not matched to a gene: 16. The CDR3 is 18 amino acids. Germline V gives CDR1 SGHDN, CDR2 FVKESK. The CDR3 DNA follows: TGTGCCAGCAGCCAGGACGGGACAGGTCGCCTAAGGGGAGATACGCAGTATTTT. It yields the protein CASSQDGTGRLRGDTQYF.

The chain carries TRBV4-1 and TRBJ1-4, with D possibly matching TRBD1 (6 bases). Germline CDR1 and CDR2: MGHRA and YSYEKL. CDR3 size: 20 residues. The V end was cut by 0 bases, the J end by 4 bases, with 24 bases between. DNA of the CDR3: TGCGCCAGCAGCCAAGATTTGGGCAGGGGAAACGGAATCTTTAATGAAAAACTGTTTTTT. It is translated as CASSQDLGRGNGIFNEKLFF.